Below, 26 T cell receptor beta chains from the same sample are listed, as sequenced in a study of T-cell reconstitution after alpha-beta-depleted transplantation in children. The TCRbeta library was prepared with unique molecular identifiers. TCRdb analysed the PCR reads with MiXCR anew, one entry per CDR3 protein. The sample holds about 870,000 distinct CDR3 sequences, roughly 15% seen once. Source: PBMCs, mostly from graft donor cells, taken 360 days after TCRalphabeta/CD19-depleted stem cell transplant. These receptors were taken from a male patient under 18 who had a stem cell transplant for acute lymphoblastic leukemia, so the T cells may come from the graft donor.

The chain joins TRBV7-6 to TRBJ2-7; D is possibly TRBD1 or TRBD2 (5 bases each). The V gene's germline CDR1 is SGHVS and CDR2 FNYEAQ. V shed 6 bases and J shed 0 bases, with 15 bases lying between them. The CDR3 extends over 15 amino acids. This CDR3 reads CASSPSVRGSYEQYF. Here the CDR3 DNA reads TGTGCCAGCAGTCCTTCCGTGAGGGGCTCCTACGAGCAGTACTTC.

The gene calls are TRBV25-1 and TRBJ2-1; D is perhaps TRBD1 or TRBD2 (6 bases each). CDR1 and CDR2 from the germline V gene are MGHDK and SYGVNS. The CDR3 has 16 amino acids. V lost 2 bases and J 4 bases, leaving 15 bases between the germline ends. The CDR3 DNA reads TGTGCCAGCAGTGAACCAGTTGGGGGGCGATACAATGAGCAGTTCTTC. As protein: CASSEPVGGRYNEQFF.

The V gene is TRBV20-1, the J gene TRBJ2-7, with 8 bases lining up with TRBD1. The length of the CDR3 is 16 residues. Germline V CDR1 and CDR2: DFQATT, SNEGSKA (reference sequence). V lost 6 bases and J lost 2; bases outside the gene matches: 15. The CDR3 region has the DNA TGCAGTGCGGGACGGACAGGGTTGAGTCGAGCCTACGAGCAGTACTTC. It specifies CSAGRTGLSRAYEQYF.

This clonotype came up many times. The rearrangement uses TRBV20-1 and TRBJ2-7, with D perhaps matching TRBD1 (6 bases). The CDR3 totals 13 residues. Germline CDR1 is DFQATT and CDR2 is SNEGSKA (reference sequence). Trimming removed 6 bases from V and 3 bases from J, with 15 bases in between. The CDR3 DNA reads TGCAGTGCGGACTTGGACAGCAACTACGAGCAGTACTTC. It specifies CSADLDSNYEQYF.

This clonotype was recorded once. The chain has TRBV6-5 and TRBJ2-5, with 8 bases identical to TRBD2. Germline assignment: CDR1 MNHEY and CDR2 SVGAGI. The CDR3 runs to 15 residues. V was clipped by 1 base and J by 5 bases; unmatched bases: 6. The CDR3 region has the DNA TGTGCCAGCAGTTACTACGGGAGGGGGATCGAGACCCAGTACTTC. Translation gives CASSYYGRGIETQYF.

J is TRBJ2-2 and V is TRBV10-3, with D perhaps TRBD1 (6 bases). From germline, CDR1 is ENHRY and CDR2 SYGVKD. This CDR3 contains 15 residues. The ends were cut back, 3 bases at V and 6 bases at J, with 14 bases in the middle. CDR3 nucleotides: TGTGCCATCAGTGATTTTCCCGACAGGCCCGGGGAGCTGTTTTTT. Protein sequence: CAISDFPDRPGELFF.

The rearrangement joins TRBV11-2 to TRBJ2-7; D unclear. Germline CDR1 is SGHAT and CDR2 is FQNNGV. The V end was cut by 3 bases, the J end by 4 bases, with 13 bases between. This CDR3 region has 14 residues. The chain's CDR3 is CASSFTAREYEQYF. The CDR3 DNA follows: TGTGCCAGCAGCTTCACCGCCAGAGAGTACGAGCAGTACTTC.

V and J are TRBV5-1 and TRBJ2-5; 7 positions agree with TRBD2. The germline V gene has CDR1 SGHRS and CDR2 YFSETQ. Trimming took 2 bases from V and 2 from J; bases not matched to a gene: 9. The CDR3 extends over 16 amino acids. CDR3 in amino acids: CASSFNPGLLQETQYF. The CDR3 region has the DNA TGCGCCAGCAGCTTCAACCCGGGACTACTTCAAGAGACCCAGTACTTC. The whole variable domain, remainder taken from reference TRBV5-1 and TRBJ2-5, is KAGVTQTPRYLIKTRGQQVTLSCSPISGHRSVSWYQQTPGQGLQFLFEYFSETQRNKGNFPGRFSGRQFSNSRSEMNVSTLELGDSALYLCASSFNPGLLQETQYFGPGTRLLVL.

Of note for this clonotype: A much larger clone is a single base away; this may be a read error. The chain carries TRBV14 and TRBJ2-1, with D hard to call. Germline V gene lookup returns CDR1 SGHDN and CDR2 FVKESK. Trimming removed 0 bases at V and 8 bases at J, with 14 bases between. This CDR3 contains 15 residues. CDR3 protein: CASSQDLDRVHEQFF. In DNA, the CDR3 is TGTGCCAGCAGCCAAGATCTTGATAGGGTCCATGAGCAGTTCTTC.

The rearrangement links TRBV6-2 or TRBV6-3 to TRBJ2-1; the match to TRBD2 covers 8 bases. The trim removed 7 bases at V and 6 bases at J, leaving 26 bases unmatched. Germline CDR1 is MNHEY and CDR2 is SVGEGT. The CDR3 covers 20 residues. CDR3 protein: CASTRNFMTWTSPGGNEQFF. CDR3 coding DNA: TGTGCCAGCACCCGAAATTTTATGACATGGACTAGCCCTGGAGGCAATGAGCAGTTCTTC.

This clonotype was detected only a few times. V is TRBV5-1 and J is TRBJ2-3, with 8 bases that match TRBD2. The trim removed 0 bases at V and 5 bases at J, leaving 5 bases unmatched. The CDR3 contains 15 residues. In germline, CDR1 is SGHRS, CDR2 YFSETQ. CDR3 in DNA: TGCGCCAGCAGCTTGGCCGGCGGGGGGAGAGATACGCAGTATTTT. Translation: CASSLAGGGRDTQYF.

The V gene is TRBV14, the J gene TRBJ2-1; D not certain. The CDR3 contains 12 residues. Germline CDR1 is SGHDN and CDR2 is FVKESK. The germline V and J ends were trimmed by 4 bases and 12 bases, with 13 bases remaining between them. The CDR3 protein is CASSRTRSLQFF. The CDR3 nucleotides are TGTGCCAGCAGCCGTACAAGGAGTCTGCAGTTCTTC.

This sequence joins TRBV15 and TRBJ2-7, with TRBD1 matching 8 bases. The CDR3 length is 15 residues. Trimming removed 3 bases from V and 2 bases from J; junction bases left unmatched: 6. Germline values: CDR1 LNHNV, CDR2 YYDKDF (reference sequence). The CDR3 here is CATSRVPDRAYEQYF. DNA of the CDR3: TGTGCCACCAGCAGGGTCCCGGACAGGGCCTACGAGCAGTACTTC.

This clonotype occurred a few times. V gene TRBV20-1 combines with J gene TRBJ1-1; no definite D call. With 5 bases removed from V and 4 bases from J, the gap between germline ends came to 14 bases. Germline V gene lookup returns CDR1 DFQATT and CDR2 SNEGSKA (reference sequence). The CDR3 is 13 amino acids. The CDR3 DNA follows: TGCAGTGCTCTAAAGCCGGCGGGCACTGAAGCTTTCTTT. This sequence encodes CSALKPAGTEAFF.

This clonotype has just a few counts. The chain recombines TRBV27 with TRBJ1-1, with D possibly TRBD1 on 6 matching bases. V lost 3 bases, J lost 7 bases, and 15 bases lay in between. Germline V gene sequence: CDR1 MNHEY, CDR2 SMNVEV (reference sequence). This CDR3 has 14 amino acids. The CDR3 loop is CASSLEGGYGEAFF. The DNA for the CDR3 is TGTGCCAGCAGTTTGGAGGGGGGCTACGGTGAAGCTTTCTTT.

This clonotype was detected only once. The chain is built from TRBV14 and TRBJ2-6; 8 bases fit TRBD1. Germline V lookup: CDR1 SGHDN, CDR2 FVKESK. The V and J ends lost 1 base and 4 bases, in that order; junction bases with no gene match: 12. This CDR3 contains 19 residues. This CDR3 reads CASSQVPGQAASGANVLTF. CDR3 sequence (DNA): TGTGCCAGCAGCCAAGTTCCGGGACAGGCGGCCTCCGGGGCCAACGTCCTGACTTTC.

The chain uses TRBV3-1 and TRBJ2-7, with 9 bases aligning to TRBD2. This CDR3 is built from 15 residues. V shed 3 bases and J 4 bases; nucleotides not matched to a gene: 7. Germline V lookup: CDR1 LGHDT, CDR2 YNNKEL (reference sequence). CDR3 protein: CASSHLSTSGYEQYF. Written as DNA, the CDR3 is TGTGCCAGCAGCCATCTCTCCACTAGCGGGTACGAGCAGTACTTC.

This clonotype has a count of ten or more. The CDR3 nucleotides read TGTGCCACCAGTGATTTGAGGGGGAGCTCCTACAATGAGCAGTTCTTC. Encoded protein: CATSDLRGSSYNEQFF. The chain uses TRBV24-1 and TRBJ2-1; a weak D match, TRBD1 (6 bases). Per the germline V gene, CDR1 is KGHDR and CDR2 is SFDVKD. V was clipped by 0 bases and J by 0 bases, with 8 bases between them. This CDR3 is 16 amino acids long.

The table lists this clonotype with a few counts. The V and J genes are TRBV7-3 and TRBJ2-3; D might be TRBD2 (7 bases). Looked up from germline, CDR1 is SGHTA and CDR2 is FQGTGA. There are 15 residues in the CDR3. The germline V and J ends were trimmed by 5 bases and 3 bases, with 15 bases remaining between them. In DNA, the CDR3 is TGTGCCAGCAGCCCCCGTCGGGGGGCGACAGATACGCAGTATTTT. Its translation: CASSPRRGATDTQYF.

The chain carries TRBV5-1 and TRBJ2-5, with D perhaps matching TRBD2 (5 bases). CDR3 size: 14 residues. V was trimmed by 1 base and J by 5 bases, leaving 12 bases between them. Germline loops: CDR1 SGHRS, CDR2 YFSETQ. The CDR3 loop reads CASSLRGPGETQYF. The DNA for the CDR3 is TGCGCCAGCAGCTTGAGAGGGCCGGGCGAGACCCAGTACTTC.

The chain joins TRBV6-1 to TRBJ1-1; tentatively, D is TRBD1 (5 bases). Trimming left V 11 bases short and J 7 bases short, with 20 bases between. CDR3 length equals 13 residues. CDR1 and CDR2 (germline): MNHNS, SASEGT. This chain's CDR3 is CAGGFQGTYEAFF. CDR3 coding DNA: TGTGCCGGGGGATTTCAGGGAACTTATGAAGCTTTCTTT.

In this sample, this clonotype turned up many times. The J gene is TRBJ2-5, the V gene TRBV29-1, with D hard to call. This CDR3 has 12 residues. Per the germline V gene, CDR1 is SQVTM and CDR2 is ANQGSEA. The V and J ends lost 0 bases and 4 bases respectively, with 6 bases between them. The CDR3 is CSVEEGGETQYF. Here the CDR3 DNA reads TGCAGCGTTGAAGAGGGTGGAGAGACCCAGTACTTC.

The chain links TRBV15 to TRBJ2-5, with 8 positions matching TRBD1. The CDR3 has 15 residues. V was clipped by 3 bases and J by 5 bases; unmatched bases: 8. Per germline, CDR1 LNHNV and CDR2 YYDKDF (reference sequence). CDR3 in amino acids: CATSRGVGQVETQYF. The CDR3, as DNA: TGTGCCACCAGCAGGGGCGTGGGACAGGTGGAGACCCAGTACTTC.

This chain joins TRBV20-1 and TRBJ1-1, with a tentative D call TRBD1 (5 bases). Trimming pared 5 bases from V and 4 bases from J, leaving 14 bases between. Germline assignment: CDR1 DFQATT and CDR2 SNEGSKA (reference sequence). The CDR3 is 13 amino acids. The CDR3 DNA follows: TGCAGTGCTCCCGGCAGGGCGGGCACTGAAGCTTTCTTT. Protein product: CSAPGRAGTEAFF.

At least ten counts were recorded for this clonotype. One end of the junction is discordant with germline, which a read error may explain. This sequence joins TRBV24-1 and TRBJ2-5, with D hard to call. The CDR3 spans 13 residues. Germline V gene sequence: CDR1 KGHDR, CDR2 SFDVKD. The CDR3 loop reads CATSDFNTEAQYF. The CDR3 DNA follows: TGTGCCACCAGTGACTTTAACACAGAGGCCCAGTACTTC.

The chain joins TRBV12-3 or TRBV12-4 to TRBJ2-1, with D perhaps matching TRBD1 (6 bases). V shed 2 bases and J shed 10 bases, with 12 bases lying between them. The CDR3 has 13 residues. Here the CDR3 DNA reads TGTGCCAGCAGTTTAAGAGGGGGATGGGAGCAGTTCTTC. It codes for CASSLRGGWEQFF.